These 28 T cell receptor beta chains were sequenced from one sample in a study of cytomegalovirus exposure and HLA in healthy donors. Vbeta (60) and Jbeta (13) primers were used in the PCR. The repertoire was sequenced with immunoSEQ multiplex PCR; TCRdb's copy has only in-frame clones and lacks some. The repertoire includes 150,000 to 200,000 clones, 60% to 80% of them detected once, and 4% to 5% sits in the top ten. The sample taken for sequencing was PBMCs. Every receptor here comes from a man in his late teens or twenties in good health and CMV-seropositive.

J is TRBJ1-2 and V is TRBV9; the D is unclear. This CDR3 comprises 19 residues. Germline CDR1 and CDR2: SGDLS and YYNGEE. The V end lost 0 bases, the J end lost 2 bases, and 23 bases lay between the germline ends. The CDR3 nucleotides are TGTGCCAGCAGCGTAGTCGCTCCCGGGGAGGGCTCATCGAACTATGGCTACACCTTC. It yields the protein CASSVVAPGEGSSNYGYTF.

The rearrangement uses TRBV10-3 and TRBJ1-1, with 9 bases that match TRBD1. V lost 0 bases to trimming and J lost 3 bases; unmatched junction nucleotides: 8. The CDR3 covers 17 residues. From germline, CDR1 is ENHRY and CDR2 SYGVKD. The CDR3 region is CAISESRDRDWDTEAFF. CDR3 nucleotides: TGTGCCATCAGTGAGTCCCGGGACAGGGACTGGGACACTGAAGCTTTCTTT.

V usage is TRBV11-1 and J usage is TRBJ1-2; no clear D. Germline V gene lookup returns CDR1 SGHAT and CDR2 FQDESV (reference sequence). Trimming pared 1 base from V and 6 bases from J, leaving 6 bases between. The CDR3 spans 12 residues. CDR3 sequence: CASSLGGNGYTF. In DNA, the CDR3 is TGTGCCAGCAGCTTAGGAGGGAATGGCTACACCTTC.

V gene TRBV2 combines with J gene TRBJ2-3; 8 positions match TRBD1. The CDR3 runs 16 residues. V lost 5 bases and J lost 1; bases outside the gene matches: 8. Germline CDR1 SNHLY, CDR2 FYNNEI. Here the CDR3 DNA reads TGTGCCAGCAGTCGATTCGGACAGGGCGGCACAGATACGCAGTATTTT. Translated, it gives CASSRFGQGGTDTQYF.

The chain has TRBV2 and TRBJ1-3; a weak D match, TRBD1 (6 bases). The germline CDR1 and CDR2 sequences are SNHLY and FYNNEI. Trimming removed 10 bases at V and 0 bases at J, with 16 bases between. The CDR3 covers 15 residues. CDR3 residues: CATLPTGFSGNTIYF. For the CDR3, the DNA is TGTGCCACCTTACCAACAGGGTTCTCTGGAAACACCATATATTTT.

This clone has a single count. Here the CDR3 DNA reads TGTGCCAGCAGTTTCTGGGCAGGGGATGGGTCTGGGGCCAACGTCCTGACTTTC. Its translation: CASSFWAGDGSGANVLTF. The chain is built from TRBV28 and TRBJ2-6; D is perhaps TRBD1 (6 bases). CDR3 length equals 18 residues. The germline V and J ends were trimmed by 3 bases and 1 base, with 16 bases remaining between them. Germline lookup yields CDR1 MDHEN and CDR2 SYDVKM.

J is TRBJ2-7 and V is TRBV6-5, with D possibly matching TRBD2 (5 bases). Germline CDR1 reads MNHEY; CDR2 reads SVGAGI. Trimming shortened V by 8 bases and J by 4 bases, and 12 bases separated the two germline ends. This CDR3 region has 12 residues. In DNA, the CDR3 is TGTGCCAGCTCCGAGGGTTCGTACGAGCAGTACGTC. Protein product: CASSEGSYEQYV.

The chain combines TRBV2 with TRBJ2-2; a possible D gene is TRBD2 (6 bases). The CDR3 length is 14 residues. Germline loops: CDR1 SNHLY, CDR2 FYNNEI. V lost 8 bases and J 4 bases, leaving 14 bases between the germline ends. This CDR3 is CASRAQGGTGELFF. The CDR3 nucleotides are TGTGCCAGCCGCGCCCAGGGAGGCACCGGGGAGCTGTTTTTT.

The chain carries TRBV7-9 and TRBJ1-5; 7 bases are shared with TRBD1. The CDR3 runs to 15 residues. From germline, CDR1 is SEHNR and CDR2 FQNEAQ (reference sequence). V was clipped by 3 bases and J by 0 bases; unmatched bases: 2. For the CDR3, the DNA is TGTGCCAGCAGCTTGGGGACAGTTAGCAATCAGCCCCAGCATTTT. It specifies CASSLGTVSNQPQHF. The entire variable domain, with the rest obtained from reference TRBV7-9 and TRBJ1-5, is as follows: DTGVSQNPRHKITKRGQNVTFRCDPISEHNRLYWYRQTLGQGPEFLTYFQNEAQLEKSRLLSDRFSAERPKGSFSTLEIQRTEQGDSAMYLCASSLGTVSNQPQHFGDGTRLSIL.

The chain joins TRBV19 to TRBJ1-2; 9 bases line up with TRBD1. This CDR3 comprises 21 residues. CDR1 is LNHDA and CDR2 is SQIVND in the germline V gene (reference sequence). The V segment lost 3 bases and the J segment 8 bases; nucleotides outside the gene matches: 28. The CDR3 region is CASSIAGTGFWYRSKVGGYTF. DNA of the CDR3: TGTGCCAGTAGTATCGCCGGGACAGGGTTTTGGTACAGATCTAAGGTCGGCGGCTACACCTTC. Full variable domain (missing parts from reference TRBV19 and TRBJ1-2): DGGITQSPKYLFRKEGQNVTLSCEQNLNHDAMYWYRQDPGQGLRLIYYSQIVNDFQKGDIAEGYSVSREKKESFPLTVTSAQKNPTAFYLCASSIAGTGFWYRSKVGGYTFGSGTRLTVV.

This clone showed up just a few times. J is TRBJ2-3 and V is TRBV6-5; D might be TRBD2 (5 bases). Trimming removed 4 bases from V and 2 bases from J, with 7 bases in between. CDR3 length: 13 residues. Germline CDR1 is MNHEY and CDR2 is SVGAGI. The CDR3 sequence is CASSSDFTDTQYF. The CDR3 DNA sequence: TGTGCCAGCAGTTCGGACTTCACAGATACGCAGTATTTT.

The genes are TRBV27 and TRBJ2-1, with 12 bases lining up with TRBD2. Germline loops: CDR1 MNHEY, CDR2 SMNVEV (reference sequence). The V segment lost 7 bases and the J segment 8 bases; nucleotides outside the gene matches: 9. This CDR3 region has 15 residues. In nucleotides, the CDR3 is TGTGCCAGCATCCACAGGGGACTAGCGGGCGATGAGCAGTTCTTC. As protein: CASIHRGLAGDEQFF.

This chain links TRBV6-1 with TRBJ1-4; perhaps TRBD1 as D (5 bases). The CDR3 runs 14 residues. The germline CDR1 and CDR2 sequences are MNHNS and SASEGT. The V end lost 1 base, the J end lost 8 bases, and 11 bases lay between the germline ends. For the CDR3, the DNA is TGTGCCAGCAGTGAAGTGACTCAGGGAGAAAAACTGTTTTTT. Amino acids: CASSEVTQGEKLFF.

CDR3 amino acids: CASSSYQKDTEAFF. In DNA form, the CDR3 reads TGTGCCAGCAGCTCGTATCAGAAAGACACTGAAGCTTTCTTT. This chain uses TRBV4-2 with TRBJ1-1; no firm D call. Germline V gives CDR1 LGHNA, CDR2 YNFKEQ. V shed 5 bases and J shed 3 bases, with 13 bases lying between them. This CDR3 region has 14 residues.

This chain uses TRBV18 with TRBJ2-5; a weak D match, TRBD1 (5 bases). Germline loops: CDR1 KGHSH, CDR2 LQKENI. CDR3 length: 15 amino acids. The V and J ends lost 0 bases and 1 base respectively, with 9 bases between them. The CDR3: CASSPPEGVQETQYF. CDR3 coding DNA: TGTGCCAGCTCACCACCGGAAGGGGTCCAAGAGACCCAGTACTTC.

The rearrangement uses TRBV5-1 and TRBJ2-1; D not certain. V lost 1 base and J lost 7, with 12 bases in between. The CDR3 extends over 14 amino acids. Germline values: CDR1 SGHRS, CDR2 YFSETQ. The CDR3 DNA sequence: TGCGCCAGCAGCTTGAAGTGGAGTCGGAATGAGCAGTTCTTC. It codes for CASSLKWSRNEQFF.

The chain joins TRBV13 to TRBJ2-1, with 10 bases identical to TRBD2. J gave up 10 bases and V 7 bases, and 10 bases lay outside the gene matches. CDR1 and CDR2 from the germline V gene are PRHDT and FYEKMQ (reference sequence). The CDR3 is 14 amino acids. The DNA of the CDR3 is TGTGCCAGCACCCCTAGCGGGAGTTACGGAGAGCAGTTCTTC. Protein sequence: CASTPSGSYGEQFF.

CDR3 in amino acids: CASSKTSASPYEQYV. The CDR3 bases are TGTGCCAGCAGCAAGACTAGCGCTAGCCCCTACGAGCAGTACGTC. J is TRBJ2-7 and V is TRBV11-2; TRBD2 matches 8 bases. Per the germline V gene, CDR1 is SGHAT and CDR2 is FQNNGV. Trimming removed 5 bases from V and 2 bases from J; junction bases left unmatched: 8. This CDR3 region has 15 residues.

The chain combines TRBV28 with TRBJ1-2, with 7 bases aligning to TRBD1. CDR1 is MDHEN, CDR2 SYDVKM, per germline. V was clipped by 7 bases and J by 6 bases; unmatched bases: 5. The CDR3 extends over 12 amino acids. CDR3 DNA: TGTGCCAGCAAACAGGGGCGAGATGGCTACACCTTC. Amino acid sequence: CASKQGRDGYTF.

J is TRBJ1-5 and V is TRBV2, with D possibly matching TRBD1 (6 bases). Trimming shortened V by 11 bases and J by 4 bases, and 15 bases separated the two germline ends. In germline, CDR1 is SNHLY, CDR2 FYNNEI. CDR3 length equals 13 residues. CDR3 bases: TGTGCCGCACAGTCAGGGGCTAATCAGCCCCAGCATTTT. This translates into CAAQSGANQPQHF. The full variable domain, completed using reference TRBV2 and TRBJ1-5, is EPEVTQTPSHQVTQMGQEVILRCVPISNHLYFYWYRQILGQKVEFLVSFYNNEISEKSEIFDDQFSVERPDGSNFTLKIRSTKLEDSAMYFCAAQSGANQPQHFGDGTRLSIL.

This clone has a handful of counts. Other DNA sequences from this sample encode an identical CDR3 as well. The chain carries TRBV19 and TRBJ1-1; possible D gene TRBD1, 5 bases. The length of the CDR3 is 14 residues. Germline V gene sequence: CDR1 LNHDA, CDR2 SQIVND (reference sequence). Trimming took off 2 bases at V and 0 bases at J, with 7 bases between the two ends. The CDR3 sequence is CASSIPGLNTEAFF. The CDR3 bases are TGTGCCAGTAGTATACCAGGGTTGAACACTGAAGCTTTCTTT.

V and J are TRBV6-5 and TRBJ1-6, with 8 nucleotides matching TRBD1. The CDR3 covers 14 residues. Trimming removed 6 bases from V and 5 bases from J; junction bases left unmatched: 3. From germline, CDR1 is MNHEY and CDR2 SVGAGI. The CDR3 is CASRGQGHNSPLHF. The CDR3 bases are TGTGCCAGCAGAGGACAGGGTCATAATTCACCCCTCCACTTT.

The chain links TRBV13 to TRBJ2-1; 9 bases line up with TRBD2. The J segment lost 8 bases and the V segment lost 7 bases, leaving 12 bases of the junction unmatched. CDR3 length equals 15 residues. From germline, CDR1 is PRHDT and CDR2 FYEKMQ (reference sequence). CDR3 residues: CASTFPASGIYEQFF. The CDR3 DNA follows: TGTGCCAGCACATTCCCGGCTAGCGGGATCTATGAGCAGTTCTTC.

The V call is TRBV27, the J call TRBJ2-2, with a possible D match to TRBD2 (7 bases). V was cut by 2 bases and J by 1 base, with 11 bases left in between. The CDR3 runs to 16 residues. The germline V gene has CDR1 MNHEY and CDR2 SMNVEV (reference sequence). CDR3 in amino acids: CASSLMGGLNTGELFF. In DNA form, the CDR3 reads TGTGCCAGCAGTTTAATGGGGGGGCTGAACACCGGGGAGCTGTTTTTT.

The chain combines TRBV7-2 with TRBJ2-5; 7 positions match TRBD2. The CDR3 loop spans 13 amino acids. V shed 3 bases, J shed 4 bases, and the junction held 2 bases outside the gene matches. CDR1 and CDR2 from the germline V gene are SGHTA and FQGNSA. CDR3 region: CASSFGGGETQYF. The CDR3 DNA reads TGTGCCAGCAGCTTTGGGGGGGGAGAGACCCAGTACTTC. The full variable domain, rest sourced from reference TRBV7-2 and TRBJ2-5, is GAGVSQSPSNKVTEKGKDVELRCDPISGHTALYWYRQSLGQGLEFLIYFQGNSAPDKSGLPSDRFSAERTGGSVSTLTIQRTQQEDSAVYLCASSFGGGETQYFGPGTRLLVL.

The V call is TRBV2, the J call TRBJ2-2; D perhaps matches TRBD1 (6 bases). Trimming pared 2 bases from V and 5 bases from J, leaving 15 bases between. Germline values: CDR1 SNHLY, CDR2 FYNNEI. The CDR3 is 16 residues long. The CDR3 DNA sequence: TGTGCCAGCAGTGAAACCCCGGGACAACTTACCGGGGAGCTGTTTTTT. This codes for CASSETPGQLTGELFF.

This rearrangement joins TRBV15 to TRBJ2-3; TRBD1 agrees at 9 bases. The germline gives CDR1 LNHNV, CDR2 YYDKDF (reference sequence). The CDR3 runs to 14 residues. The ends lost 5 bases at V and 4 bases at J; junction bases unmatched: 4. CDR3: CATSGDRAADTQYF. For the CDR3, the DNA is TGTGCCACCAGCGGGGACAGGGCGGCAGATACGCAGTATTTT.

This sequence joins TRBV5-1 and TRBJ1-5; a weak D match, TRBD1 (5 bases). From germline, CDR1 is SGHRS and CDR2 YFSETQ. The V and J ends lost 4 bases and 4 bases respectively, with 9 bases between them. CDR3 size: 13 residues. The CDR3 nucleotides are TGCGCCAGCAGCGGGGGGGAGAATCAGCCCCAGCATTTT. Its translation: CASSGGENQPQHF. Combining the CDR3 with reference TRBV5-1 and TRBJ1-5 gives the whole variable domain KAGVTQTPRYLIKTRGQQVTLSCSPISGHRSVSWYQQTPGQGLQFLFEYFSETQRNKGNFPGRFSGRQFSNSRSEMNVSTLELGDSALYLCASSGGENQPQHFGDGTRLSIL.